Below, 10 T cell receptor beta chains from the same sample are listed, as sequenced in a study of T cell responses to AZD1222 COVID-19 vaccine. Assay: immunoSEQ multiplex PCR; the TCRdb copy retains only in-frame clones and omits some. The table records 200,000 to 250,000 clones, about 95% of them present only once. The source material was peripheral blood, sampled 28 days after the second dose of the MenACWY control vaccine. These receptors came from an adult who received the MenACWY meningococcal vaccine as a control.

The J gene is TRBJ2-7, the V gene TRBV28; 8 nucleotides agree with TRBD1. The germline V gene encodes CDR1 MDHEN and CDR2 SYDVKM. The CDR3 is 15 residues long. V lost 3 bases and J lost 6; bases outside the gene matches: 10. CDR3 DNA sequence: TGTGCCAGCAGTTTCCGGCCAACAGGGGGAAGCGAGCAGTACTTC. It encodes CASSFRPTGGSEQYF.

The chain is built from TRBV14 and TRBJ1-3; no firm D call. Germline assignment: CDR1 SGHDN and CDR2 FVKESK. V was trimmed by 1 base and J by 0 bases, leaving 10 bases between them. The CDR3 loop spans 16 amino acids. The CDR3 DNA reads TGTGCCAGCAGCCAAGCGGTAGGAAGCTCTGGAAACACCATATATTTT. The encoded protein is CASSQAVGSSGNTIYF. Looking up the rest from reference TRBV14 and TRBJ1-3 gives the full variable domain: EAGVTQFPSHSVIEKGQTVTLRCDPISGHDNLYWYRRVMGKEIKFLLHFVKESKQDESGMPNNRFLAERTGGTYSTLKVQPAELEDSGVYFCASSQAVGSSGNTIYFGEGSWLTVV.

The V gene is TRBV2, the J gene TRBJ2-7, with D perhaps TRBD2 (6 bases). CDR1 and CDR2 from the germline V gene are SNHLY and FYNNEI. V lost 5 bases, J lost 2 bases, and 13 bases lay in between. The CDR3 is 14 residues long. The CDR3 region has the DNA TGTGCCAGCAGTTTGGGTAGCGGCCCCTACGAGCAGTACTTC. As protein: CASSLGSGPYEQYF.

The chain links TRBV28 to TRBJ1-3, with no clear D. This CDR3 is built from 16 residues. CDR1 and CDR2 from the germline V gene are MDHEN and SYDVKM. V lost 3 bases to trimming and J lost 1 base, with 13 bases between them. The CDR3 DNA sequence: TGTGCCAGCAGTTTCTCGGGCCTGGGATCTGGAAACACCATATATTTT. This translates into CASSFSGLGSGNTIYF.

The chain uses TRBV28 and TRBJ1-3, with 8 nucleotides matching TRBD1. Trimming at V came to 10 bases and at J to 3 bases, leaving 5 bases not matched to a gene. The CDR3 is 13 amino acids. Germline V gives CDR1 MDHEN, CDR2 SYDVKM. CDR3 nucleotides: TGTGCCACCGCGGGACAGGTTGGAAACACCATATATTTT. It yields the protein CATAGQVGNTIYF.

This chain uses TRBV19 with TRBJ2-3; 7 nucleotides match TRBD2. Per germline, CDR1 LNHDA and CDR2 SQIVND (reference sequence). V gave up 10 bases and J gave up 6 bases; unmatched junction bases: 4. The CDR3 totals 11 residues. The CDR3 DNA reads TGTGCCACCCGGACTAGTGATACGCAGTATTTT. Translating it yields CATRTSDTQYF.

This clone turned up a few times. The CDR3 nucleotides read TGTGCCAGCAGCCCTACAGGCAATCAGCCCCAGCATTTT. The encoded protein is CASSPTGNQPQHF. The genes are TRBV7-2 and TRBJ1-5; D not certain. Looked up from germline, CDR1 is SGHTA and CDR2 is FQGNSA. This CDR3 has 13 amino acids. Trimming cost V 5 bases and J 2 bases, with 7 bases left between them.

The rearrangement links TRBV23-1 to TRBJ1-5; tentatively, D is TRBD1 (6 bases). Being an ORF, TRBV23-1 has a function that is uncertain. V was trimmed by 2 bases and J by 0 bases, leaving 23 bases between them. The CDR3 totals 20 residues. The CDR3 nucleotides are TGCGCCAGCAGTCAACCGACCGGGGGCAGTAGAAACTGTAGCAATCAGCCCCAGCATTTT. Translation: CASSQPTGGSRNCSNQPQHF.

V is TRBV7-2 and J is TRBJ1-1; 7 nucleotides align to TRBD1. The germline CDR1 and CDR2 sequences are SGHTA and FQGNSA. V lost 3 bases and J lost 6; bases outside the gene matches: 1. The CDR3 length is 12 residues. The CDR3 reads CASSFGQAEAFF. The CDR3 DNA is TGTGCCAGCAGCTTCGGACAGGCTGAAGCTTTCTTT.

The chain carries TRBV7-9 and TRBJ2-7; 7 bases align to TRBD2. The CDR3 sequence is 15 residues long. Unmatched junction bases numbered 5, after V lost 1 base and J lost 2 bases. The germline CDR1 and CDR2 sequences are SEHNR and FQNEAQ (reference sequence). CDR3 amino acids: CASSLVSGETYEQYF. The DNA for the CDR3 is TGTGCCAGCAGCTTAGTAAGCGGGGAGACCTACGAGCAGTACTTC.